This TCR beta chain was identified during a study of blood T cell repertoires in COVID-19. About the research overall: Acute and convalescent COVID-19 specimens originated in the United States, Italy and Spain. T cells, B-cell-depleted T cells, or PBMCs supplied cDNA or gDNA.

As handled by the study authors: Estimated nucleated cell counts came from reference gene primer amplification. The table came from immunoSEQ multiplex PCR; TCRdb's copy has only in-frame clones and leaves some out. V, J and clone size are those of that table, while D and trimming were read from the DNA. The sample has 120,000 to 150,000 clones; approximately 87% are singletons. This clonotype was sampled from a woman between 50 and 59 years old with active or convalescent COVID-19. The sequenced material came from peripheral blood.

DNA for the CDR3: TGCGCCAGCAGCTTAACAGGGTTGAACACTGAAGCTTTCTTT. Protein: CASSLTGLNTEAFF. V and J are TRBV5-1 and TRBJ1-1; D is possibly TRBD1 (6 bases). Germline values: CDR1 SGHRS, CDR2 YFSETQ. The V gene lost 2 bases and the J gene lost 0 bases, with 8 bases spanning the gap. CDR3 size: 14 residues. The full variable domain, its missing parts supplied by reference TRBV5-1 and TRBJ1-1, is KAGVTQTPRYLIKTRGQQVTLSCSPISGHRSVSWYQQTPGQGLQFLFEYFSETQRNKGNFPGRFSGRQFSNSRSEMNVSTLELGDSALYLCASSLTGLNTEAFFGQGTRLTVV.